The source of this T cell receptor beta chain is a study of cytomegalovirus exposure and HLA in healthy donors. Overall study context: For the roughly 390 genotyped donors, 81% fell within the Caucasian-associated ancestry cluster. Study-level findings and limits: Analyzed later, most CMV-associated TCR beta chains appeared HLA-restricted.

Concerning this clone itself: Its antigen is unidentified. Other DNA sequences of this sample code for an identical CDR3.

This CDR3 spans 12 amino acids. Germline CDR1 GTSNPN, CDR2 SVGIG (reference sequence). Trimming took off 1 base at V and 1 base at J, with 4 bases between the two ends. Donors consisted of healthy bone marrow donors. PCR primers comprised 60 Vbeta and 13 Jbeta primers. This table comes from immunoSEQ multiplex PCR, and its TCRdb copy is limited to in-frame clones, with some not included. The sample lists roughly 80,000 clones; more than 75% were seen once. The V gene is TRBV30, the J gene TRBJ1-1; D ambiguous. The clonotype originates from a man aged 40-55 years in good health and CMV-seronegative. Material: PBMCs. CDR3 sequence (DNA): TGTGCCTGGAGTGGGCAGAACACTGAAGCTTTCTTT. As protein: CAWSGQNTEAFF.